Detailed here is one T cell receptor beta chain. The antigen is undetermined. Some clones are missing from TCRdb's copy, which holds only in-frame ones; the method was immunoSEQ multiplex PCR. The sample contains 2 million to 2.5 million clones, 85% to 95% of which appear only once. This CDR3 has 15 residues. The ends lost 1 base at V and 4 bases at J; junction bases unmatched: 4. Per germline, CDR1 MNHNS and CDR2 SASEGT. This entry comes from a study of shared clonotypes between healthy human individuals. Study observations and caveats: Only a few donors were included, so the genetic and exposure-history diversity represented was limited.

CD45RA-negative memory and CD45RA+ naive subsets were split from the CD4+ cells. The sequence was collected from a man younger than 35 in good health. Some clones in this sample may be carry-over from other donors' samples. This chain links TRBV6-1 with TRBJ2-3; TRBD1 aligns across 8 bases. The specimen sequenced was naive CD4+ T cells from PBMCs. Indicated subset: CD45RA+ positively selected. The CDR3 sequence is CASSEDRGLADTQYF. In DNA, the CDR3 is TGTGCCAGCAGTGAAGACAGGGGGTTGGCAGATACGCAGTATTTT.